This entry is about one T cell receptor beta chain. The antigen remains undetermined. After removal of 5 bases from V and 6 bases from J, the junction contained 8 bases not matched to a gene. Germline CDR1 is DFQATT and CDR2 is SNEGSKA (reference sequence). This CDR3 comprises 13 residues. The sample is drawn from a study of identical twins. The study's findings and limits: For monozygotic twins, models underestimated out-of-frame TCR alpha sharing.

Everyone who donated was a healthy Caucasian. Unique molecular identifiers were present on the cDNA, and a universal primer site came from template switching. One entry per CDR3 protein, called by TCRdb with MiXCR from the 5' RACE reads. This table has hundreds of thousands of distinct CDR3 sequences, approximately 7% appearing once. Separately, the same data were catalogued under a study of yellow fever vaccine responses in identical twins.

Specimen: memory (CD45RO+) T cells sorted from blood. This TCR was recovered from a woman aged 18-29 years in good health. The chain has TRBV20-1 and TRBJ1-2, with 8 bases that match TRBD1. DNA of the CDR3: TGCAGTGCTCCGAGGACAGGGAGAGATGGCTACACCTTC. Amino acid sequence: CSAPRTGRDGYTF.